This T cell receptor beta chain was found in a study of CD8 T cells in ankylosing spondylitis. TCRdb analysed the 5' RACE reads with MiXCR anew, one entry per CDR3 protein. The data hold some 37,000 distinct CDR3 sequences, with more than 15% observed a single time. Germline V gene sequence: CDR1 KGHDR, CDR2 SFDVKD. The CDR3 has 14 amino acids. V lost 6 bases, J lost 0 bases, and 3 bases stayed unmatched. This clonotype was recorded a few times. The chain carries TRBV24-1 and TRBJ2-7, with 8 bases that match TRBD2. The sample taken for sequencing was blood. This TCR was sampled from a male donor with ankylosing spondylitis or in good health (not recorded which). The CDR3 DNA sequence: TGTGCCACCAGTCCCAGCGGGGGCTCCTACGAGCAGTACTTC. This codes for CATSPSGGSYEQYF.